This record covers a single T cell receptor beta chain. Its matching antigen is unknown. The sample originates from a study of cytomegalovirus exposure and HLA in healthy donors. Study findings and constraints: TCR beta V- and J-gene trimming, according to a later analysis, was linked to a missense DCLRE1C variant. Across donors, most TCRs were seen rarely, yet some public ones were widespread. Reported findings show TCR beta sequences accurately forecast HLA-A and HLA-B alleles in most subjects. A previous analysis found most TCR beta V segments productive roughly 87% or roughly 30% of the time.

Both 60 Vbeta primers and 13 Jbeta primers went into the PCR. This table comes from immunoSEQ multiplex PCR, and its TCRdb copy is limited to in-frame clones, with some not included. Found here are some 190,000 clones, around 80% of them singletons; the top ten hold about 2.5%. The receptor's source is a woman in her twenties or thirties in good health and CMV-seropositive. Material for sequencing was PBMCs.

The DNA for the CDR3 is TGCAGGGGAAGAGGGACTTGGCTTCAGTTCTTC. Translating gives CRGRGTWLQFF. The V call is TRBV29-1, the J call TRBJ2-1, with D perhaps TRBD2 (6 bases). The CDR3 loop spans 11 amino acids. Germline-derived CDR1 and CDR2 are SQVTM and ANQGSEA.